This TCR beta chain emerged from a study of beta chain features in type 1 diabetes. Study in general: Under 110,000,000 sorted cells were examined across all samples.

Findings and limits, study-wide: In these data, an HLA type influence on TCRB rearrangement remained unresolved. All four CD4+ subsets of Type 1 diabetes patients contained TCRB CDR3s that were moderately but significantly shorter.

Staining for CD45RO/CCR7/CD25/CD127/CD95/CD27 allowed sorting of CD4+ naive, central memory, regulatory and stem cell-like memory cells. The purity of all sorted populations exceeded 95%. The CDR3 is made up of 15 amino acids. Trimming stripped 4 bases from V and 7 bases from J, with 18 bases between. Germline V CDR1 and CDR2: SGDLS, YYNGEE. This clone was seen a handful of times. Its matching antigen is unknown. Every bit of the isolated RNA underwent reverse transcription, so sequencing read expressed TCRB transcripts. Generated by immunoSEQ multiplex PCR, the TCRdb table keeps only in-frame clones and is missing some. The top ten clones hold over 2% of a sample with 95,000 to 150,000 clones, 16% of them seen once.

V gene TRBV9 combines with J gene TRBJ2-1; D possibly matches TRBD1 or TRBD2 (6 bases each). Input material: central memory CD4+ T cells from blood. The sequence was collected from a man aged 25 to 40 with type 1 diabetes. In nucleotides, the CDR3 is TGTGCCAGCAGCCCTCAAGGGGGAGGAGGAAATGAGCAGTTCTTC. Amino acid sequence: CASSPQGGGGNEQFF.